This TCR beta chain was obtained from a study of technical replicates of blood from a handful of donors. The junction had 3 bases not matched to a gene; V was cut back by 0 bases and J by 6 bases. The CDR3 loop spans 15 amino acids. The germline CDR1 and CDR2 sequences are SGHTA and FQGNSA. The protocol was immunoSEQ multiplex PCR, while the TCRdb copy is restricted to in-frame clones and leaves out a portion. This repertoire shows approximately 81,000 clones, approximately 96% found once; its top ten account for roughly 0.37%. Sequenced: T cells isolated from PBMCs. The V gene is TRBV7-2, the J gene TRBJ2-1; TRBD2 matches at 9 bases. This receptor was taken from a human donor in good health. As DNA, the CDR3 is TGTGCCAGCAGCTTAGCTCCGACTAGCGGCAATGAGCAGTTCTTC. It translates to CASSLAPTSGNEQFF.